This T cell receptor (beta chain) emerged from a study of pediatric ulcerative colitis. This CDR3 is built from 15 residues. V lost 6 bases to trimming and J lost 3 bases; unmatched junction nucleotides: 5. Germline CDR1 and CDR2: MNHEY and SVGAGI. Rectal tissue came from one to two pinch biopsies taken at colonoscopy. Data came from immunoSEQ multiplex PCR; TCRdb stores just in-frame clones and leaves some out. Seen here are tens of thousands of clones, around 78% observed once, and the top ten hold around 3.5%. V and J are TRBV6-5 and TRBJ1-3, with 10 bases fitting TRBD1. The sequencing input was gut tissue. The TCR was taken from a girl aged 10 to 17 with moderate ulcerative colitis. The CDR3 loop reads CASRRGQGYGNTIYF. CDR3 bases: TGTGCCAGCAGGAGGGGACAGGGGTATGGAAACACCATATATTTT.